The sequence of this T cell receptor beta chain was determined in a study of T cells in Graves' hyperthyroidism and ophthalmopathy. Study-wide context: Peripheral blood was acquired at first diagnosis, ahead of any therapy whatsoever.

It was uncontrolled infection, other autoimmune disease, pregnancy or lactation that excluded patients. Diagnosing involved the use of clinical symptoms, serum thyroxine and TRAb, thyroid ultrasound and orbital computed tomography. Trimming removed 3 bases from V and 4 bases from J, with 11 bases in between. Germline-derived CDR1 and CDR2 are SQVTM and ANQGSEA. There are 13 residues in the CDR3. Amplification of TCR beta CDR3 regions was performed using RNA transcripts as template. HTBI primers drove first-round RT-PCR of the TCR CDR3. TCRdb analysed the multiplex PCR reads with MiXCR anew, one entry per CDR3 protein. The sample carries 400,000 to 500,000 distinct CDR3 sequences, over 13% recorded once. Many counts were recorded for this clonotype.

The sample comprised blood. The clonotype was recovered from a young woman with Graves' hyperthyroidism. The chain links TRBV29-1 to TRBJ2-3; D is possibly TRBD1 or TRBD2 (5 bases each). CDR3 DNA: TGCAGCGTTGATGGGGGAGTGGCAGATACGCAGTATTTT. It is translated as CSVDGGVADTQYF.